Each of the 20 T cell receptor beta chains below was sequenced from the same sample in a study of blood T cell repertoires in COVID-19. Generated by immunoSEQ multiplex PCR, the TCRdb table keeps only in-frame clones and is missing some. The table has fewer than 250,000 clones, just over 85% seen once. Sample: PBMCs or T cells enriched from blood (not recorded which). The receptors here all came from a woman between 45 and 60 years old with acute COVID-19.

CDR3 bases: TGCGCCAGCAGCAGAGACCCCAGGGAGGATCACTATGGCTACACCTTC. It specifies CASSRDPREDHYGYTF. The chain combines TRBV5-1 with TRBJ1-2; D perhaps matches TRBD1 (5 bases). The CDR3 extends over 16 amino acids. Germline CDR1 SGHRS, CDR2 YFSETQ. V was pared by 4 bases and J by 3 bases, with 19 bases between.

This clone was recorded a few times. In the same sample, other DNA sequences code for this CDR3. Here the CDR3 DNA reads TGTGCTTCGACTATGAACACTGAAGCTTTCTTT. Amino acid sequence: CASTMNTEAFF. The chain employs TRBV28 and TRBJ1-1, with no clear D. The CDR3 covers 11 residues. Germline V CDR1 and CDR2: MDHEN, SYDVKM.

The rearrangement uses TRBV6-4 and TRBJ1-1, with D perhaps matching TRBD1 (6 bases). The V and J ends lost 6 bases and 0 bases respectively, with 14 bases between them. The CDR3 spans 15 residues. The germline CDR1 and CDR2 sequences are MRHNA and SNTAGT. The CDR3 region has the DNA TGTGCCAGCAGGGCCGGGACAACCCTGAACACTGAAGCTTTCTTT. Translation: CASRAGTTLNTEAFF.

In nucleotides, the CDR3 is TGTGCCAGCAGCTTAGGCCGGGGGACAGGGGCCTACGAGCAGTACTTC. As protein: CASSLGRGTGAYEQYF. The chain is built from TRBV13 and TRBJ2-7; 10 bases are shared with TRBD1. CDR1 PRHDT and CDR2 FYEKMQ come from the germline V gene (reference sequence). V was clipped by 0 bases and J by 2 bases; unmatched bases: 4. This CDR3 is built from 16 residues.

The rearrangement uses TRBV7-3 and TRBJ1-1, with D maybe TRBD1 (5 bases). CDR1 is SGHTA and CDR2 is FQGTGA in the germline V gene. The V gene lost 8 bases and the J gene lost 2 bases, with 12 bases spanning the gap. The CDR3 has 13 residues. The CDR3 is CASGIGANTEAFF. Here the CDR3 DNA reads TGTGCCAGCGGGATTGGGGCAAACACTGAAGCTTTCTTT.

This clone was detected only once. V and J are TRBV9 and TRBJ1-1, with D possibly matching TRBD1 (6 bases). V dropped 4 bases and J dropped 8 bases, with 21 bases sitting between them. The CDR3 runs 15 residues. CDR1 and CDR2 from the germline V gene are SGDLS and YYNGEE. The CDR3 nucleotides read TGTGCCAGCAGCTCCCGTAGGGGGGGCTCCGAAGAAGCTTTCTTT. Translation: CASSSRRGGSEEAFF.

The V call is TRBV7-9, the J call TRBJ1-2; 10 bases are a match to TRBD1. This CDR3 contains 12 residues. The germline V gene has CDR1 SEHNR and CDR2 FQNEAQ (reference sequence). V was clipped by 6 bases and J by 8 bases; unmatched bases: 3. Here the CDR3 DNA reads TGTGCCAGCAGAAGGACAGGGGGAGGCTACACCTTC. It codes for CASRRTGGGYTF.

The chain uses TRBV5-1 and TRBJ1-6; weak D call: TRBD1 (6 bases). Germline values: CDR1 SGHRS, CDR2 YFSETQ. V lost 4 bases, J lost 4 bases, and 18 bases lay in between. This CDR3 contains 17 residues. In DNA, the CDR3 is TGCGCCAGCAGCCTTCTAGGGGGTCCGAATTATAATTCACCCCTCCACTTT. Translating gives CASSLLGGPNYNSPLHF.

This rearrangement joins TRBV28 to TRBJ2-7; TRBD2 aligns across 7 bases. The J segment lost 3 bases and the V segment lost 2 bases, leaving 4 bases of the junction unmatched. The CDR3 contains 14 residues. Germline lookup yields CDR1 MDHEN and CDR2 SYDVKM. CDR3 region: CASSLGREFYEQYF. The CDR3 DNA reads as TGTGCCAGCAGTTTAGGGCGGGAGTTCTACGAGCAGTACTTC.

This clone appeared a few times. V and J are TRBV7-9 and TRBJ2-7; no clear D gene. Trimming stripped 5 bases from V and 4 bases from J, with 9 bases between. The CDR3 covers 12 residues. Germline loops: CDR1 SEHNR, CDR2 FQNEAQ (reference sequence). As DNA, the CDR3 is TGTGCCAGCAGCCCCCTATTATACGAGCAGTACTTC. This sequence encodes CASSPLLYEQYF.

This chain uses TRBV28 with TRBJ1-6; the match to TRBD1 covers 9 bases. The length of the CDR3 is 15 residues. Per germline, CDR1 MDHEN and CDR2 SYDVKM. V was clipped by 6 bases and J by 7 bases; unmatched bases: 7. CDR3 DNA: TGTGCCAGCAGGCAGGGCGGGACAGGGAATTCACCCCTCCACTTT. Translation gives CASRQGGTGNSPLHF. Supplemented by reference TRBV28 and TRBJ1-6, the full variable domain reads DVKVTQSSRYLVKRTGEKVFLECVQDMDHENMFWYRQDPGLGLRLIYFSYDVKMKEKGDIPEGYSVSREKKERFSLILESASTNQTSMYLCASRQGGTGNSPLHFGNGTRLTVT.

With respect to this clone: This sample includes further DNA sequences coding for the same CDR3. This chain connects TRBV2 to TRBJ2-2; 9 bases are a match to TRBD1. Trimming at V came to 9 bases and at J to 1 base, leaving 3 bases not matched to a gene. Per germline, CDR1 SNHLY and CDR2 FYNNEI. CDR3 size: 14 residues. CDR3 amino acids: CASSGQGNTGELFF. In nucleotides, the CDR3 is TGTGCCAGTTCGGGACAGGGGAACACCGGGGAGCTGTTTTTT. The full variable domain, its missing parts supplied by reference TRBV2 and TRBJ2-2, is EPEVTQTPSHQVTQMGQEVILRCVPISNHLYFYWYRQILGQKVEFLVSFYNNEISEKSEIFDDQFSVERPDGSNFTLKIRSTKLEDSAMYFCASSGQGNTGELFFGEGSRLTVL.

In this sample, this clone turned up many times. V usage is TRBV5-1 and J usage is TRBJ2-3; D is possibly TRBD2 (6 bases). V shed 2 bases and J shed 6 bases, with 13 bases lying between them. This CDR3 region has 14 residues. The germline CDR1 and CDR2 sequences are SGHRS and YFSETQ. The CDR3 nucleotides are TGCGCCAGCAGCTTCCTAGCGATGGGGGATACGCAGTATTTT. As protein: CASSFLAMGDTQYF.

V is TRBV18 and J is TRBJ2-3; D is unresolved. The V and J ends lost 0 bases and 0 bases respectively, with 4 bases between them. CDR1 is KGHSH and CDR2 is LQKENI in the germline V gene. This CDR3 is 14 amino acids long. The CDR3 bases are TGTGCCAGCTCACCACCCTCCAGCACAGATACGCAGTATTTT. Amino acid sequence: CASSPPSSTDTQYF.

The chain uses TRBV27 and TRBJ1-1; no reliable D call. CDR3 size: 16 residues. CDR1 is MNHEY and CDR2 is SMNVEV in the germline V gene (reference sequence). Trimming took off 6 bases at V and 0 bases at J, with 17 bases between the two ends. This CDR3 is CASRAGSGRLNTEAFF. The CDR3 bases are TGTGCCAGCAGGGCCGGATCAGGCAGATTGAACACTGAAGCTTTCTTT.

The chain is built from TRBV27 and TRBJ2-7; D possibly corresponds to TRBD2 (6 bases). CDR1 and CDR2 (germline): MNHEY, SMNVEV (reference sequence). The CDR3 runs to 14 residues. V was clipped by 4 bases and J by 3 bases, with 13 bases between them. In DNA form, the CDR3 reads TGTGCCAGCAGTTCGGGGACGGGAGACTACGAGCAGTACTTC. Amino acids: CASSSGTGDYEQYF.

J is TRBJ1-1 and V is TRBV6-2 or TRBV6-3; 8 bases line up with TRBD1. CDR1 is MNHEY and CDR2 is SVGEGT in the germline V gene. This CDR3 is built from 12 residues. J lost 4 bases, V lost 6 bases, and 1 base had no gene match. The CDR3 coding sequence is TGTGCCAGCAGCACAGGGGGCACTGAAGCTTTCTTT. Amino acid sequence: CASSTGGTEAFF.

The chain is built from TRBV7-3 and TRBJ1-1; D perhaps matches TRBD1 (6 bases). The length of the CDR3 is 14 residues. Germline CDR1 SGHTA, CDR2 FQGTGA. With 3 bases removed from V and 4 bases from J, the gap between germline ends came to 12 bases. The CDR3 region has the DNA TGTGCCAGCAGCTTTCAGGGAGGGGGCACTGAAGCTTTCTTT. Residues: CASSFQGGGTEAFF.

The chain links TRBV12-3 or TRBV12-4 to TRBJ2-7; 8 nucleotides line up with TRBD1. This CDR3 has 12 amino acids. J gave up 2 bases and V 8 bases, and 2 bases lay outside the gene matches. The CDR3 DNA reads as TGTGCCAGCGGGACAGGACCCTACGAGCAGTACTTC. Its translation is CASGTGPYEQYF.

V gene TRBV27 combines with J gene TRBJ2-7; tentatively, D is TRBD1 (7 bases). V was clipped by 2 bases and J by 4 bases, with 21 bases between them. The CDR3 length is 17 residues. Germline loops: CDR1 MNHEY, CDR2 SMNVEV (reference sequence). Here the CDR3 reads CASSLVMGQNGGYEQYF. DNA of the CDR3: TGTGCCAGCAGTTTAGTTATGGGACAGAACGGAGGGTACGAGCAGTACTTC.